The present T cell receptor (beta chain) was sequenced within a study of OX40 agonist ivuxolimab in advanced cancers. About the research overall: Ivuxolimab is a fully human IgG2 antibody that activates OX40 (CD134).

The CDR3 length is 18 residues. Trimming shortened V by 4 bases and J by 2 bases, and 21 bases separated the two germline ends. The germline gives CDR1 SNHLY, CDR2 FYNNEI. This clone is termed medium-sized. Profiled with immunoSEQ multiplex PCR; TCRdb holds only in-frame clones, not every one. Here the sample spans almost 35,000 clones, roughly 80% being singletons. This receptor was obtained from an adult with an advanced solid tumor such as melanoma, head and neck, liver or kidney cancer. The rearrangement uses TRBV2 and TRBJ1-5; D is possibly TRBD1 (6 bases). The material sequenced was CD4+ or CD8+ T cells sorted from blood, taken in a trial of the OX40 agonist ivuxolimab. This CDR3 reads CASSGKERGGLGNQPQHF. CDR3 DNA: TGTGCCAGCAGTGGGAAAGAAAGGGGGGGGCTAGGCAATCAGCCCCAGCATTTT.